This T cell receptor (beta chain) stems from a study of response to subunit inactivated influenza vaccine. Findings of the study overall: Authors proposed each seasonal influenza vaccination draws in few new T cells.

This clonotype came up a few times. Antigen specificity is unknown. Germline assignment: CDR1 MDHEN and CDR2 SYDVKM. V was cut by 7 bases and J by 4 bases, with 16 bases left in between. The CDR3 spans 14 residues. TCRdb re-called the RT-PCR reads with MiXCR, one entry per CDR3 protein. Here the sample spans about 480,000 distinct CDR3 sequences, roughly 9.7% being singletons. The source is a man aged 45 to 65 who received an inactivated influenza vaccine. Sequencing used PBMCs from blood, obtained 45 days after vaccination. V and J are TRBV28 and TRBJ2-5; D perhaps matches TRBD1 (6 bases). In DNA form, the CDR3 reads TGTGCCAGCACCAAAGACAGGTCCCCAGAGACCCAGTACTTC. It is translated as CASTKDRSPETQYF.